The 2 T cell receptor beta chains given below trace back to one sample, sequenced in a study of blood T cells in healthy people across ages. A second PCR of about 6 to 12 cycles used a sample-barcoded 5' primer and a J-beta primer mix. Each CDR3 protein gets one entry after TCRdb re-called the 5' RACE reads with MiXCR. Among roughly 800,000 distinct CDR3 sequences listed, 58% were seen once. Sample: blood. These receptors were taken from a man in his thirties or forties in good health.

CDR3: CASGEGFYYGYTF. The CDR3, as DNA: TGTGCCAGCGGGGAGGGTTTTTACTATGGCTACACCTTC. The V call is TRBV19, the J call TRBJ1-2; unclear D gene. With 9 bases removed from V and 3 bases from J, the gap between germline ends came to 14 bases. The CDR3 runs 13 residues. Germline CDR1 reads LNHDA; CDR2 reads SQIVND (reference sequence). The full variable domain, its missing parts supplied by reference TRBV19 and TRBJ1-2, is DGGITQSPKYLFRKEGQNVTLSCEQNLNHDAMYWYRQDPGQGLRLIYYSQIVNDFQKGDIAEGYSVSREKKESFPLTVTSAQKNPTAFYLCASGEGFYYGYTFGSGTRLTVV.

As DNA, the CDR3 is TGTGCCTGCCTTGACAGGGATTTTTATGGCTACACCTTC. It specifies CACLDRDFYGYTF. The chain carries TRBV30 and TRBJ1-2, with 7 bases that match TRBD1. V dropped 6 bases and J dropped 5; count of bases not matched to a gene: 9. Looked up from germline, CDR1 is GTSNPN and CDR2 is SVGIG (reference sequence). This CDR3 contains 13 residues.